The 22 T cell receptor beta chains below were found in one sample sequenced in a study of blood T cell repertoires in COVID-19. Method: immunoSEQ multiplex PCR; TCRdb's copy keeps in-frame clones and lacks some. The sample lists approximately 670,000 clones, just under 90% seen once, with over 0.2% in the top ten. The sequencing sample was made of peripheral blood. The receptors were gathered from a woman under 30 with acute or convalescent COVID-19.

This chain links TRBV7-2 with TRBJ2-7; D unclear. Trimming shortened V by 1 base and J by 0 bases, and 13 bases separated the two germline ends. The CDR3 is made up of 16 amino acids. The germline V gene encodes CDR1 SGHTA and CDR2 FQGNSA. Written as DNA, the CDR3 is TGTGCCAGCAGCTTAGGGAGTGGGTTATCCTCCTACGAGCAGTACTTC. This sequence encodes CASSLGSGLSSYEQYF.

The chain couples TRBV5-1 to TRBJ2-7, with a possible D match to TRBD2 (6 bases). Germline V gene lookup returns CDR1 SGHRS and CDR2 YFSETQ. The V end lost 0 bases, the J end lost 2 bases, and 9 bases lay between the germline ends. CDR3 size: 14 residues. The CDR3 DNA sequence: TGCGCCAGCAGCTTGGAGGAGGGGCCCTACGAGCAGTACTTC. It encodes CASSLEEGPYEQYF. The full variable domain, rest sourced from reference TRBV5-1 and TRBJ2-7, is KAGVTQTPRYLIKTRGQQVTLSCSPISGHRSVSWYQQTPGQGLQFLFEYFSETQRNKGNFPGRFSGRQFSNSRSEMNVSTLELGDSALYLCASSLEEGPYEQYFGPGTRLTVT.

The V and J genes are TRBV5-5 and TRBJ1-5; D is uncertain. Germline values: CDR1 SGHKS, CDR2 YYEKEE (reference sequence). The CDR3 extends over 15 amino acids. V was pared by 0 bases and J by 4 bases, with 11 bases between. CDR3 nucleotide sequence: TGTGCCAGCAGCTTGGGAGATACAGAGAATCAGCCCCAGCATTTT. Protein product: CASSLGDTENQPQHF.

This chain links TRBV27 with TRBJ1-6; TRBD1 aligns across 7 bases. Germline assignment: CDR1 MNHEY and CDR2 SMNVEV (reference sequence). V lost 1 base and J lost 4; bases outside the gene matches: 7. CDR3 length: 17 residues. CDR3 in amino acids: CASSLFGTAEYNSPLHF. The CDR3, as DNA: TGTGCCAGCAGTTTATTCGGGACAGCAGAATATAATTCACCCCTCCACTTT.

The V and J genes are TRBV24-1 and TRBJ1-5; possibly TRBD1 for D (6 bases). The CDR3 is 13 residues long. The ends were cut back, 6 bases at V and 4 bases at J, with 9 bases in the middle. The germline V gene encodes CDR1 KGHDR and CDR2 SFDVKD. CDR3 sequence (DNA): TGTGCCACCAGTCTAGGGGGTAATCAGCCCCAGCATTTT. Protein sequence: CATSLGGNQPQHF.

The chain carries TRBV2 and TRBJ2-1, with 8 bases lining up with TRBD2. Germline trimming cut 6 bases from V and 5 bases from J; bases unmatched to any gene: 6. The CDR3 is 14 amino acids. Germline V gene data show CDR1 as SNHLY and CDR2 as FYNNEI. The CDR3 protein is CASSPLAANNEQFF. The CDR3, as DNA: TGTGCCAGCAGCCCACTAGCGGCAAACAATGAGCAGTTCTTC.

V is TRBV21-1 and J is TRBJ2-7; the DNA was not used to check the table's D call, TRBD1. TRBV21-1 is a recognized pseudogene. The CDR3 spans 17 residues. The CDR3: CASSRQGSNVSSYEQYF. The DNA for the CDR3 is TGTGCCAGCAGCAGACAGGGTTCAAACGTCAGCTCCTACGAGCAGTACTTC.

This chain links TRBV11-2 with TRBJ2-2, with D possibly being TRBD2 (5 bases). The length of the CDR3 is 16 residues. Germline V gene sequence: CDR1 SGHAT, CDR2 FQNNGV. The V gene lost 4 bases and the J gene lost 6 bases, with 18 bases spanning the gap. The CDR3 DNA reads as TGTGCCAGCAGCTACGACGGGCTAGCTTTTGCCGGGGAGCTGTTTTTT. Protein sequence: CASSYDGLAFAGELFF.

This rearrangement joins TRBV24-1 to TRBJ1-2; 7 nucleotides align to TRBD1. Germline assignment: CDR1 KGHDR and CDR2 SFDVKD. This CDR3 comprises 15 residues. The ends lost 4 bases at V and 4 bases at J; junction bases unmatched: 8. CDR3 amino acids: CATSEDDRAVYGYTF. The CDR3 DNA follows: TGTGCCACCAGTGAAGACGACAGGGCGGTCTATGGCTACACCTTC.

The V gene is TRBV29-1, the J gene TRBJ1-2, with D maybe TRBD1 (6 bases). Trimming cost V 0 bases and J 4 bases, with 12 bases left between them. In germline, CDR1 is SQVTM, CDR2 ANQGSEA. The CDR3 extends over 14 amino acids. CDR3 residues: CSVEDHREGYGYTF. The DNA of the CDR3 is TGCAGCGTTGAAGATCACAGGGAGGGCTATGGCTACACCTTC.

The rearrangement links TRBV7-9 to TRBJ1-4; D gene ambiguous. Looked up from germline, CDR1 is SEHNR and CDR2 is FQNEAQ (reference sequence). Trimming stripped 1 base from V and 12 bases from J, with 9 bases between. The CDR3 contains 12 residues. The CDR3 nucleotides are TGTGCCAGCAGCTTAGGAGATCAGGAACTGTTTTTT. Its protein product is CASSLGDQELFF.

This clone was detected only a few times. The V call is TRBV19, the J call TRBJ1-5; tentatively, D is TRBD1 (6 bases). CDR3 length equals 17 residues. The germline V gene has CDR1 LNHDA and CDR2 SQIVND (reference sequence). Trimming stripped 4 bases from V and 2 bases from J, with 18 bases between. The CDR3 DNA reads as TGTGCCAGTAGTACAGTCGCTAGACAGGCCGGCAATCAGCCCCAGCATTTT. Amino acid sequence: CASSTVARQAGNQPQHF. Full variable domain (missing parts from reference TRBV19 and TRBJ1-5): DGGITQSPKYLFRKEGQNVTLSCEQNLNHDAMYWYRQDPGQGLRLIYYSQIVNDFQKGDIAEGYSVSREKKESFPLTVTSAQKNPTAFYLCASSTVARQAGNQPQHFGDGTRLSIL.

The chain carries TRBV5-1 and TRBJ2-1; the match to TRBD1 covers 8 bases. After removal of 2 bases from V and 8 bases from J, the junction contained 6 bases not matched to a gene. The CDR3 is 14 residues long. The V gene's germline CDR1 is SGHRS and CDR2 YFSETQ. The CDR3 region has the DNA TGCGCCAGCAGCTTCAAACAGGGGGTTGATGAGCAGTTCTTC. It encodes CASSFKQGVDEQFF.

The chain recombines TRBV14 with TRBJ1-2; tentative D call: TRBD1 (6 bases). Per the germline V gene, CDR1 is SGHDN and CDR2 is FVKESK. V was cut by 4 bases and J by 8 bases, with 11 bases left in between. The CDR3 contains 12 residues. Here the CDR3 DNA reads TGTGCCAGCAGCCCGACAGGAGGAGGCTACACCTTC. It translates to CASSPTGGGYTF. The full variable domain, completed using reference TRBV14 and TRBJ1-2, is EAGVTQFPSHSVIEKGQTVTLRCDPISGHDNLYWYRRVMGKEIKFLLHFVKESKQDESGMPNNRFLAERTGGTYSTLKVQPAELEDSGVYFCASSPTGGGYTFGSGTRLTVV.

The genes are TRBV9 and TRBJ1-3; 8 positions match TRBD1. With V trimmed by 0 bases and J by 3 bases, 2 bases remained unmatched. CDR1 and CDR2 from the germline V gene are SGDLS and YYNGEE. The CDR3 length is 15 residues. In DNA form, the CDR3 reads TGTGCCAGCAGCGTAGGTGGACAGGGTGGAAACACCATATATTTT. Residues: CASSVGGQGGNTIYF.

V is TRBV12-3 or TRBV12-4 and J is TRBJ2-1, with 7 bases that match TRBD1. CDR3 length: 11 residues. With 10 bases clipped from V and 10 bases from J, the junction kept 7 bases outside the gene matches. DNA of the CDR3: TGTGCCACAGGGACAGCTCGGGAGCAGTTCTTC. Translation: CATGTAREQFF.

This clone is a singleton in its sample. CDR3 amino acids: CASSHRYRGSDEQYF. The CDR3 nucleotides read TGTGCCAGCAGTCATCGATACAGGGGGAGCGACGAGCAGTACTTC. The rearrangement uses TRBV3-1 (or the pseudogene TRBV3-2) and TRBJ2-7, with TRBD1 identical over 8 bases. The CDR3 is 15 residues long. Germline lookup yields CDR1 LGHDT and CDR2 YNNKEL (reference sequence). Germline trimming cut 6 bases from V and 5 bases from J; bases unmatched to any gene: 12.

V and J are TRBV29-1 and TRBJ2-2; D is perhaps TRBD1 (6 bases). This CDR3 comprises 12 residues. Trimming left V 8 bases short and J 5 bases short, with 12 bases between. Germline V gene data show CDR1 as SQVTM and CDR2 as ANQGSEA. The chain's CDR3 is CSFRGGTGELFF. As DNA, the CDR3 is TGCAGCTTCCGAGGGGGTACCGGGGAGCTGTTTTTT.

The chain couples TRBV28 to TRBJ1-1, with a weak D call TRBD1 (5 bases). Germline V gives CDR1 MDHEN, CDR2 SYDVKM. V was cut by 6 bases and J by 11 bases, with 19 bases left in between. The CDR3 is 13 amino acids. The CDR3 region has the DNA TGTGCCAGCAGCAACCCCCCGGCTGGGGGGGCTTTCTTT. Translated: CASSNPPAGGAFF.

V and J are TRBV27 and TRBJ2-1; D possibly corresponds to TRBD2 (5 bases). The CDR3 loop spans 14 amino acids. The germline V gene has CDR1 MNHEY and CDR2 SMNVEV (reference sequence). Trimming removed 2 bases from V and 7 bases from J, with 12 bases in between. CDR3: CASSLTRDRNEQFF. The DNA of the CDR3 is TGTGCCAGCAGTTTAACTAGGGATAGGAATGAGCAGTTCTTC.

This chain links TRBV19 with TRBJ1-5; weak D call: TRBD1 (6 bases). The CDR3 covers 16 residues. Deletions cut 5 bases from V and 4 bases from J, with 18 bases between. CDR1 and CDR2 from the germline V gene are LNHDA and SQIVND (reference sequence). CDR3: CASSSPPGQRNQPQHF. CDR3 nucleotides: TGTGCCAGTAGTTCGCCCCCGGGACAAAGAAATCAGCCCCAGCATTTT.

J is TRBJ2-5 and V is TRBV4-1; TRBD2 matches 16 bases. The CDR3 loop spans 16 amino acids. Germline CDR1 MGHRA, CDR2 YSYEKL. Trimming took 5 bases from V and 5 from J; bases not matched to a gene: 5. This CDR3 is CASSGTSGGGRETQYF. For the CDR3, the DNA is TGCGCCAGCAGCGGGACTAGCGGGGGGGGTAGGGAGACCCAGTACTTC.